What follows is one TCR beta chain and its context. Its antigen is unknown. The input lacks base qualities; no much larger clone sits a single base away. V loses 8 bases at its end and J loses 4 bases; junction bases beyond the gene matches: 5. Spanning cysteine to phenylalanine, the CDR3 consists of 13 amino acids. Only the CDR3 part of the read is kept: 39 bases, read in frame from the first base. CDR1 is given as SNHLY and CDR2 as FYNNEI, both from the germline V gene. This sample was included in a study of T cells in narcolepsy (dated by TCRdb to 2016 to 2019). For the wider study: Patients with narcolepsy type 1 or type 2 (NT1, NT2) were enrolled in the study together with healthy control donors. The study used TCR Vbeta sequencing to track clonotypes in blood and CSF while looking for autoreactive T cells in narcolepsy patients that target self-antigens of hypocretin neurons (hypocretin, TRIB2). Summary of the overall study and its limitations: Certain blood memory CD4+ repertoires from patients and controls had no sequences that matched autoreactive T cell clones. Numbers of sequenced blood memory CD4+ clonotypes were comparable, averaging about 39,494 in patients and roughly 30,000 in controls. According to the report, autoreactive clonotypes were detected serially in the blood of the same patients and of different patients, but not in healthy controls. In plots comparing CSF and blood CD4+ T cell clonotypes from the same patient, HCRT-specific and TRIB2-specific autoreactive clonotypes were highlighted.

For TCR Vbeta sequencing, memory CD4+ T cells were sorted ex vivo from the peripheral blood of narcolepsy patients and healthy controls. Libraries were prepared through the immunoSEQ multiplex PCR assay. The immuneACCESS repertoire file appears here via TCRdb, limited to in-frame rearrangements. These files lack a portion of the clones; in checked studies, under half of the deficit traces to unresolved V genes, and the cause of the others is not known. The sample records around 28,000 clones, over 80% of which are singletons. In total, the top ten clones hold less than 1% of the sample. This receptor was identified in a human donor with narcolepsy. Sequencing was carried out using CD45RA- memory CD4+ T cells from PBMCs. This sample's cell subset or site label indicates: memory T cells sorted ex vivo from peripheral blood. This sequence uses TRBV2 and TRBJ1-2, with 9 central nucleotides matching TRBD1. The nucleotides read TGTGCCAGCCGGGACAGGGATATCTATGGCTACACCTTC. The resulting protein is CASRDRDIYGYTF.